This paragraph covers one T cell receptor (beta chain) sequence. The germline V gene encodes CDR1 SGHTA and CDR2 FQGNSA. This CDR3 has 17 residues. Germline trimming cut 5 bases from V and 7 bases from J; bases unmatched to any gene: 20. This specimen belongs to a study of T cell changes during pregnancy in multiple sclerosis. TCRdb keeps only in-frame clones here, not all; method: immunoSEQ multiplex PCR. The data show about 20,000 clones, with approximately 90% seen just once and 15% to 20% held by the top ten. The V call is TRBV7-2, the J call TRBJ2-7; 7 bases fit TRBD2. This clonotype was sampled from a female donor in good health, enrolled as a control in a pregnancy study. Sequenced here: CD8+ T cells from peripheral blood mononuclear cells, sampled after pregnancy. Written as DNA, the CDR3 is TGTGCCAGCAGCCTCCTCACGCCTTCCTGGGAGGGGACGGAGCAGTACTTC. Translating gives CASSLLTPSWEGTEQYF.